This T cell receptor (beta chain) was retrieved from a study of blood T cell repertoires in COVID-19. Study-level background: The United States, Italy and Spain were the sources of the acute and convalescent COVID-19 samples. In each case, the material was cDNA or gDNA derived from T cells, B-cell-depleted T cells, or PBMCs.

Per the authors' pipeline: Nucleated cell number was recorded as an estimate derived from reference gene primer amplification. Produced via immunoSEQ multiplex PCR; TCRdb's table is partial and in-frame only. V, J and clone size are those of that table, while D and trimming were read from the DNA. This table has about 190,000 clones, roughly 78% appearing once. V was pared by 2 bases and J by 14 bases, with 4 bases of the junction left unmatched. The CDR3 sequence is 12 residues long. Per the germline V gene, CDR1 is KGHDR and CDR2 is SFDVKD. This clone has a single count. The rearrangement uses TRBV24-1 and TRBJ2-2; the match to TRBD1 covers 7 bases. This clonotype originated in a woman aged 80 or over with active or convalescent COVID-19. Sequencing input: peripheral blood. Written as DNA, the CDR3 is TGTGCCACCAGTGATTGGACAGGCGACCTGTTTTTT. Translation gives CATSDWTGDLFF.